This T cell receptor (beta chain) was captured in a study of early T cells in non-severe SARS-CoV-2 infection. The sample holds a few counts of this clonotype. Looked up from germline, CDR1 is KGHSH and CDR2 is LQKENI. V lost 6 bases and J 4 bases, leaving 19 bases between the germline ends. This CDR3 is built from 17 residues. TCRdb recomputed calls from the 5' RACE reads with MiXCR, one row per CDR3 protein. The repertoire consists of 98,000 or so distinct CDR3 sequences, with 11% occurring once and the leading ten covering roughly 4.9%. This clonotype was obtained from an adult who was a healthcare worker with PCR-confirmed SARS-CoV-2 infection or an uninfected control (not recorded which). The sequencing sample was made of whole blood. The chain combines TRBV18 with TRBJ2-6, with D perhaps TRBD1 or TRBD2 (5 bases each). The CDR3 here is CASSRPGPYVGANVLTF. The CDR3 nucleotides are TGTGCCAGCTCGCGTCCGGGACCCTATGTCGGGGCCAACGTCCTGACTTTC. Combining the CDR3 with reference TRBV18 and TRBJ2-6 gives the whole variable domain NAGVMQNPRHLVRRRGQEARLRCSPMKGHSHVYWYRQLPEEGLKFMVYLQKENIIDESGMPKERFSAEFPKEGPSILRIQQVVRGDSAAYFCASSRPGPYVGANVLTFGAGSRLTVL.